The 18 T cell receptor beta chains listed next were all sequenced from one sample in a study of blood T cell repertoires in COVID-19. Repertoires were generated with immunoSEQ multiplex PCR, while TCRdb's copy carries only in-frame clones and drops some. The repertoire has 140,000 to 150,000 clones, 65% to 90% of them found once; the top ten carry more than 6.5%. The sequenced material came from peripheral blood. The receptors stem from a human donor in a cohort sampled during active COVID-19.

The CDR3 nucleotides are TGTGCCAGCAGCTTGGCAGGGGGCGGTGAAAAACTGTTTTTT. As protein: CASSLAGGGEKLFF. The chain is built from TRBV5-4 and TRBJ1-4; 8 nucleotides align to TRBD1. Germline CDR1 reads SGHNT; CDR2 reads YYREEE (reference sequence). J gave up 7 bases and V 0 bases, and 2 bases lay outside the gene matches. The CDR3 is 14 amino acids.

The sample holds a few counts of this clone. The V and J genes are TRBV18 and TRBJ2-7; 8 bases map to TRBD1. The CDR3 is 12 amino acids. The germline V gene has CDR1 KGHSH and CDR2 LQKENI. V shed 8 bases and J 2 bases; nucleotides not matched to a gene: 2. The CDR3 reads CASRQGTYEQYF. The CDR3 DNA is TGTGCCAGCCGACAGGGGACCTACGAGCAGTACTTC.

The chain couples TRBV27 to TRBJ2-5; the match to TRBD2 covers 16 bases. Losses at the gene ends were 5 bases for V and 4 bases for J; bases not matched to a gene: 19. The V gene's germline CDR1 is MNHEY and CDR2 SMNVEV (reference sequence). CDR3 length: 21 amino acids. Written as DNA, the CDR3 is TGTGCCAGCAGTCCGATCCCACCGGGACTAGCGGGAGGGGGGGTCCGAGAGACCCAGTACTTC. Its protein product is CASSPIPPGLAGGGVRETQYF.

To note about this clone: Other DNA sequences in the sample encode the same CDR3. CDR3 in DNA: TGTGCCAGCTCACCGGGTGACAGGCCCCAAGAGACCCAGTACTTC. It is translated as CASSPGDRPQETQYF. J is TRBJ2-5 and V is TRBV18, with a tentative D call TRBD1 (6 bases). The CDR3 has 15 amino acids. Germline loops: CDR1 KGHSH, CDR2 LQKENI. V was trimmed by 3 bases and J by 1 base, leaving 12 bases between them.

The chain employs TRBV7-2 and TRBJ2-3; 9 bases line up with TRBD2. Germline V CDR1 and CDR2: SGHTA, FQGNSA. CDR3 size: 17 residues. Germline trimming cut 1 base from V and 4 bases from J; bases unmatched to any gene: 9. CDR3 sequence: CASSLGGSGSSADTQYF. CDR3 DNA: TGTGCCAGCAGCTTAGGCGGTAGCGGGAGTTCTGCAGATACGCAGTATTTT.

The rearrangement uses TRBV7-2 and TRBJ2-5, with D perhaps TRBD1 (6 bases). The V gene lost 6 bases and the J gene lost 6 bases, with 11 bases spanning the gap. CDR3 length equals 12 residues. Looked up from germline, CDR1 is SGHTA and CDR2 is FQGNSA. This CDR3 reads CASRTGTQTQYF. The CDR3 DNA reads as TGTGCCAGCAGAACCGGGACACAGACCCAGTACTTC.

The chain is built from TRBV20-1 and TRBJ2-5; D is unresolved. CDR3 length: 11 amino acids. V was pared by 7 bases and J by 3 bases, with 9 bases between. Germline CDR1 is DFQATT and CDR2 is SNEGSKA (reference sequence). The DNA for the CDR3 is TGCAGTGTACTGACAAAAGAGACCCAGTACTTC. It specifies CSVLTKETQYF.

V gene TRBV7-3 combines with J gene TRBJ2-3; D ambiguous. Germline V gene sequence: CDR1 SGHTA, CDR2 FQGTGA. V lost 5 bases to trimming and J lost 4 bases, with 13 bases between them. The CDR3 is made up of 14 amino acids. The CDR3 protein is CASSDSSGADTQYF. CDR3 sequence (DNA): TGTGCCAGCAGCGACTCAAGTGGCGCAGATACGCAGTATTTT.

This clone was seen a handful of times. This chain joins TRBV18 and TRBJ1-1; no clear D gene. The CDR3 sequence is 14 residues long. The V end lost 2 bases, the J end lost 4 bases, and 11 bases lay between the germline ends. From germline, CDR1 is KGHSH and CDR2 LQKENI. CDR3 DNA sequence: TGTGCCAGCTCACCATTTCAAGAGGTCACTGAAGCTTTCTTT. This translates into CASSPFQEVTEAFF.

V usage is TRBV11-2 and J usage is TRBJ2-7; D call uncertain. Germline lookup yields CDR1 SGHAT and CDR2 FQNNGV. The CDR3 consists of 15 residues. V lost 4 bases and J 1 base, leaving 14 bases between the germline ends. CDR3 sequence (DNA): TGTGCCAGCAGCTCAATATATCGACTTTCCTACGAGCAGTACTTC. Translation: CASSSIYRLSYEQYF. The complete variable domain, with remaining parts taken from reference TRBV11-2 and TRBJ2-7, reads EAGVAQSPRYKIIEKRQSVAFWCNPISGHATLYWYQQILGQGPKLLIQFQNNGVVDDSQLPKDRFSAERLKGVDSTLKIQPAKLEDSAVYLCASSSIYRLSYEQYFGPGTRLTVT.

This clone was detected only once. The chain is built from TRBV4-3 and TRBJ2-7, with D perhaps matching TRBD2 (6 bases). Trimming pared 0 bases from V and 2 bases from J, leaving 11 bases between. The CDR3 runs 15 residues. Germline V lookup: CDR1 LGHNA, CDR2 YSLEER. Here the CDR3 reads CASSQDPGVAYEQYF. CDR3 nucleotides: TGCGCCAGCAGCCAAGACCCGGGAGTGGCCTACGAGCAGTACTTC.

This sequence joins TRBV14 and TRBJ2-7; 9 positions match TRBD2. The CDR3 loop spans 15 amino acids. J lost 3 bases, V lost 3 bases, and 6 bases had no gene match. CDR1 and CDR2 (germline): SGHDN, FVKESK. CDR3: CASSQAGTSFYEQYF. The CDR3 DNA is TGTGCCAGCAGCCAGGCCGGGACTAGCTTCTACGAGCAGTACTTC.

V and J are TRBV19 and TRBJ2-4; the D gene is possibly TRBD1 (6 bases). In germline, CDR1 is LNHDA, CDR2 SQIVND (reference sequence). The CDR3 totals 17 residues. With 5 bases removed from V and 0 bases from J, the gap between germline ends came to 17 bases. CDR3 region: CASSADDRTRAKNIQYF. CDR3 coding DNA: TGTGCCAGTAGTGCCGACGACAGGACCCGAGCCAAAAACATTCAGTACTTC.

The V gene is TRBV19, the J gene TRBJ2-1, with a tentative D call TRBD1 (6 bases). This CDR3 is 16 amino acids long. Germline values: CDR1 LNHDA, CDR2 SQIVND (reference sequence). Trimming cost V 5 bases and J 1 base, with 15 bases left between them. CDR3 region: CASSLLGQISYNEQFF. CDR3 nucleotides: TGTGCCAGTAGTCTCCTCGGACAGATATCCTACAATGAGCAGTTCTTC.

V usage is TRBV5-4 and J usage is TRBJ1-4; 7 nucleotides line up with TRBD1. This CDR3 is 14 amino acids long. The germline V gene encodes CDR1 SGHNT and CDR2 YYREEE (reference sequence). Trimming at V came to 4 bases and at J to 5 bases, leaving 5 bases not matched to a gene. The CDR3 spells CASSEGQLNEKLFF. In DNA, the CDR3 is TGTGCCAGCAGCGAGGGACAGCTAAATGAAAAACTGTTTTTT.

The gene calls are TRBV23-1 and TRBJ2-1, with no clear D. TRBV23-1 is an open reading frame, and its role is uncertain. V gave up 4 bases and J gave up 1 base, with 11 bases separating them. The CDR3 has 15 amino acids. The CDR3 protein is CASSPSPSSYNEQFF. For the CDR3, the DNA is TGCGCCAGCAGTCCCTCCCCTAGTTCCTACAATGAGCAGTTCTTC.

The chain employs TRBV15 and TRBJ2-5, with TRBD1 identical over 7 bases. Germline V gives CDR1 LNHNV, CDR2 YYDKDF (reference sequence). The ends lost 11 bases at V and 5 bases at J; junction bases unmatched: 17. This CDR3 has 15 residues. The CDR3 sequence is CAVRKGGGFGETQYF. The CDR3 DNA sequence: TGTGCCGTCAGGAAAGGGGGCGGATTTGGGGAGACCCAGTACTTC.

This clone was observed many times. The V gene is TRBV5-1, the J gene TRBJ1-6; 9 bases agree with TRBD1. The V segment lost 0 bases and the J segment 9 bases; nucleotides outside the gene matches: 10. This CDR3 spans 17 amino acids. Per the germline V gene, CDR1 is SGHRS and CDR2 is YFSETQ. The CDR3 spells CASSLDGMGQGGSPLHF. The CDR3, as DNA: TGCGCCAGCAGCTTGGACGGGATGGGACAGGGAGGTTCACCCCTCCACTTT.